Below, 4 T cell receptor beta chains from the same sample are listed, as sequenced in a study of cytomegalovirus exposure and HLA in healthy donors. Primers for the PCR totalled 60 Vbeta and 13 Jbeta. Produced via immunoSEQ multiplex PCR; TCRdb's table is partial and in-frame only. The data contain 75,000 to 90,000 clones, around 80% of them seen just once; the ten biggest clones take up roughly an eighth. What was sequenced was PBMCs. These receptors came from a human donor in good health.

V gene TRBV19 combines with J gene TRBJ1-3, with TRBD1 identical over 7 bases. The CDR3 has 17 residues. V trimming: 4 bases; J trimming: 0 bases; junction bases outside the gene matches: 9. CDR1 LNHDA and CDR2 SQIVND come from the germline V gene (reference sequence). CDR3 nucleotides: TGTGCCAGTAGTAAACCAGGACAGGCGGCCTCTGGAAACACCATATATTTT. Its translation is CASSKPGQAASGNTIYF.

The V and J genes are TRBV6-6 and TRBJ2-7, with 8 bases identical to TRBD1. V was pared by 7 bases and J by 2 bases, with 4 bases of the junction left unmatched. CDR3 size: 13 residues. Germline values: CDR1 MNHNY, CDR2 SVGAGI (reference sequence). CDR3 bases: TGTGCCAGCAAGCAACAGGGGGCCTACGAGCAGTACTTC. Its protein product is CASKQQGAYEQYF.

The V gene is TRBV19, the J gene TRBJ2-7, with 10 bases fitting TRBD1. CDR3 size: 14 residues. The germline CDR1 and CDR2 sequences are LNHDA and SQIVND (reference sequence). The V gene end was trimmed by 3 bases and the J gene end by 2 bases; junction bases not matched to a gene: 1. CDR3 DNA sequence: TGTGCCAGTAGTATCGGGACAGGGGCCTACGAGCAGTACTTC. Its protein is CASSIGTGAYEQYF. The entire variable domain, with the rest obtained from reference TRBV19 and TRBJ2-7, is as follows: DGGITQSPKYLFRKEGQNVTLSCEQNLNHDAMYWYRQDPGQGLRLIYYSQIVNDFQKGDIAEGYSVSREKKESFPLTVTSAQKNPTAFYLCASSIGTGAYEQYFGPGTRLTVT.

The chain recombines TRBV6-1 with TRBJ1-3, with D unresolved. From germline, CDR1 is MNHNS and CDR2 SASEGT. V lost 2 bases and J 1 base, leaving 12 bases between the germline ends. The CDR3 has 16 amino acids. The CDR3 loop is CASSELSDKSGNTIYF. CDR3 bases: TGTGCCAGCAGTGAACTGTCAGATAAATCTGGAAACACCATATATTTT.